The next 5 T cell receptor beta chains were all read from a single sample in a study of glioma-infiltrating T cells after dendritic cell vaccination. Described time point: after dendritic cell vaccination, including at tumor progression/relapse. Sequencing used immunoSEQ multiplex PCR; TCRdb keeps in-frame clones, though not all of them. The sample includes about 94,000 clones, 65% to 85% of them seen just once. The sample consisted of blood, taken after dendritic cell vaccination. Receptors were obtained from a human donor with glioblastoma.

The gene calls are TRBV5-1 and TRBJ2-1, with 9 bases aligning to TRBD2. CDR1 is SGHRS, CDR2 YFSETQ, per germline. The CDR3 has 15 residues. V shed 1 base and J 9 bases; nucleotides not matched to a gene: 8. The CDR3 region is CASSLTTSGLGEQFF. CDR3 bases: TGCGCCAGCAGCTTGACCACTAGCGGGCTGGGTGAGCAGTTCTTC. Together with reference TRBV5-1 and TRBJ2-1, the CDR3 gives the full variable domain: KAGVTQTPRYLIKTRGQQVTLSCSPISGHRSVSWYQQTPGQGLQFLFEYFSETQRNKGNFPGRFSGRQFSNSRSEMNVSTLELGDSALYLCASSLTTSGLGEQFFGPGTRLTVL.

This clone appeared a single time. The chain's CDR3 is CASRGTGLFEYSNQPQHF. CDR3 nucleotide sequence: TGTGCCAGCAGGGGGACAGGGCTCTTTGAATATAGCAATCAGCCCCAGCATTTT. The chain combines TRBV5-6 with TRBJ1-5; TRBD1 agrees at 9 bases. V lost 5 bases, J lost 0 bases, and 12 bases stayed unmatched. CDR1 SGHDT and CDR2 YYEEEE come from the germline V gene. The CDR3 has 18 residues.

The CDR3 DNA reads TGTGCCAGCAGCCGAAAAACAGGGAGAGACACTGAAGCTTTCTTT. Translating gives CASSRKTGRDTEAFF. This chain links TRBV11-1 with TRBJ1-1; D possibly corresponds to TRBD1 (6 bases). This CDR3 is 15 amino acids long. In germline, CDR1 is SGHAT, CDR2 FQDESV (reference sequence). Trimming removed 5 bases at V and 3 bases at J, with 16 bases between.

The gene calls are TRBV7-8 and TRBJ1-1; TRBD1 matches at 10 bases. The CDR3 length is 18 residues. V was pared by 3 bases and J by 5 bases, with 15 bases of the junction left unmatched. Germline V gene sequence: CDR1 SGHVS, CDR2 FQNEAQ. CDR3 nucleotides: TGTGCCAGCAGCTTTAAGTTCCCGTGGACAGGGGGTCTTACTGAAGCTTTCTTT. This translates into CASSFKFPWTGGLTEAFF.

This chain joins TRBV30 and TRBJ2-3; tentative D call: TRBD2 (6 bases). Germline CDR1 reads GTSNPN; CDR2 reads SVGIG (reference sequence). V was pared by 3 bases and J by 8 bases, with 18 bases between. This CDR3 is 14 amino acids long. CDR3 DNA sequence: TGTGCCTGGAGGGGGACTCGTGGATCAGCTACGCAGTATTTT. Protein product: CAWRGTRGSATQYF.